This T cell receptor (beta chain) was recovered during a study of neurological immune-mediated disorders. General study points: Healthy controls had more TCR clonal expansion than multiple sclerosis, which showed the least, whereas HTLV-1-associated myelopathy showed the most. Sharing of CDR3 amino acid sequences among expanded clones across subjects was absent, suggesting private repertoires in all groups.

This clonotype has at least ten counts. Its cognate antigen is unknown. CDR3 length: 13 residues. The V gene end was trimmed by 7 bases and the J gene end by 7 bases; junction bases not matched to a gene: 7. CDR1 is MNHEY and CDR2 is SVGEGT in the germline V gene. The sorted libraries were prepared using 800,000 to 1,000,000 CD4+ or CD8+ T cells that had themselves been sorted. cDNA synthesis was performed by 5'RACE with 10-nucleotide random UMIs. A single record per CDR3 protein comes from TCRdb applying MiXCR to the 5' RACE reads. The table lists 39,000 or so distinct CDR3 sequences, around 4.8% of them singletons, with 8.5% to 10% in the top ten.

The source of this sequence is a man between 18 and 29 years old in good health. This sequence joins TRBV6-2 or TRBV6-3 and TRBJ1-5, with 7 bases that match TRBD1. The sequencing input was CD4+ T cells from blood. CDR3 amino acids: CASTGTVGQPQHF. CDR3 nucleotides: TGTGCCAGCACCGGGACAGTGGGACAGCCCCAGCATTTT.